The source of this TCR beta chain is a study of a mutant IDH1 vaccine in newly diagnosed glioma. Study as a whole: Treated individuals were 62.5% male and about 40% female, averaging about 40 years of age. Previous treatment comprised radiotherapy, temozolomide, or both, mostly both.

The germline V gene has CDR1 SGHVS and CDR2 FQNEAQ. V was trimmed by 2 bases and J by 3 bases, leaving 14 bases between them. CDR3 length: 16 residues. The assay was immunoSEQ multiplex PCR, and TCRdb's table has in-frame clones only and misses some. The data show over 55,000 clones, around 88% seen once. Documented time point: baseline, week 1 (first vaccination visit). Treatment defined: pre-vaccination baseline after standard-of-care therapy. The receptor comes from a young woman with glioma. Some clones in this sample may be carry-over from other donors' samples. The input for sequencing was peripheral blood mononuclear cells (PBMCs), taken from a glioma patient treated with radiotherapy, temozolomide or both. The chain employs TRBV7-8 and TRBJ1-5; D is unclear. The CDR3 is CASSLRVGPLNQPQHF. DNA of the CDR3: TGTGCCAGCAGCTTAAGGGTGGGCCCTCTCAATCAGCCCCAGCATTTT.